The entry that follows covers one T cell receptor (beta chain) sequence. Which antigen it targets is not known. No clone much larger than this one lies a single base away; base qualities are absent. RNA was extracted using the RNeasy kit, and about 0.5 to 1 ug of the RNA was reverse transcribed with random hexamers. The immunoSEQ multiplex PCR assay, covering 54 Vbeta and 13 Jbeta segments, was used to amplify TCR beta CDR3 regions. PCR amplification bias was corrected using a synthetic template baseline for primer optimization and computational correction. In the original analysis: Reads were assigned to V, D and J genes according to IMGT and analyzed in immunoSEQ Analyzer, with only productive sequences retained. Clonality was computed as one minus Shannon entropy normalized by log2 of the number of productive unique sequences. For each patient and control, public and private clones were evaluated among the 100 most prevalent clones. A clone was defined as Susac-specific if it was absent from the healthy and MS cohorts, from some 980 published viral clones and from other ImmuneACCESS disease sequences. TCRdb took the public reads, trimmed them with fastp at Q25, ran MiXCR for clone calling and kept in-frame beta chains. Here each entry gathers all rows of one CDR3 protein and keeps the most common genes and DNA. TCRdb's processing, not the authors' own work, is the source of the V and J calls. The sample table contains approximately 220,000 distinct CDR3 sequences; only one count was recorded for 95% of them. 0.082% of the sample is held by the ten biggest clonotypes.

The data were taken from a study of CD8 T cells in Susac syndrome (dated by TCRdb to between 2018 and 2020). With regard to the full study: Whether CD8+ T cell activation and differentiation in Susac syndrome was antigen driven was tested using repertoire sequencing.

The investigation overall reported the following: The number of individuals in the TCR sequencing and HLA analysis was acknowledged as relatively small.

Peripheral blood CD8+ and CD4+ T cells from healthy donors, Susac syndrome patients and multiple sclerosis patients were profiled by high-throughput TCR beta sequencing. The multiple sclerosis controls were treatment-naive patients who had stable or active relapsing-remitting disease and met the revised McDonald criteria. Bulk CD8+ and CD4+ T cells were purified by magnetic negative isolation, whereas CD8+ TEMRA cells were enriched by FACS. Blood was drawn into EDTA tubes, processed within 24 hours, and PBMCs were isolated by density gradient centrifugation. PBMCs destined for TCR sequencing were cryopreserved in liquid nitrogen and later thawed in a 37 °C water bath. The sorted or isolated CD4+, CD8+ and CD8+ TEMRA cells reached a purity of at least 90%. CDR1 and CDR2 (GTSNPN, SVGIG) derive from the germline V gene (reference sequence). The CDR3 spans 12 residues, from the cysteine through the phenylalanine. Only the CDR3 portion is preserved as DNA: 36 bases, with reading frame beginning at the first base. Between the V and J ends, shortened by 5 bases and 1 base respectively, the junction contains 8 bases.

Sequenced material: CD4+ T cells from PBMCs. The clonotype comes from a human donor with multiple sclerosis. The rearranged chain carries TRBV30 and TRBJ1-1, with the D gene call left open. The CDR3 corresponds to CAWAVTNTEAFF. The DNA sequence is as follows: TGTGCCTGGGCAGTGACGAACACTGAAGCTTTCTTT.